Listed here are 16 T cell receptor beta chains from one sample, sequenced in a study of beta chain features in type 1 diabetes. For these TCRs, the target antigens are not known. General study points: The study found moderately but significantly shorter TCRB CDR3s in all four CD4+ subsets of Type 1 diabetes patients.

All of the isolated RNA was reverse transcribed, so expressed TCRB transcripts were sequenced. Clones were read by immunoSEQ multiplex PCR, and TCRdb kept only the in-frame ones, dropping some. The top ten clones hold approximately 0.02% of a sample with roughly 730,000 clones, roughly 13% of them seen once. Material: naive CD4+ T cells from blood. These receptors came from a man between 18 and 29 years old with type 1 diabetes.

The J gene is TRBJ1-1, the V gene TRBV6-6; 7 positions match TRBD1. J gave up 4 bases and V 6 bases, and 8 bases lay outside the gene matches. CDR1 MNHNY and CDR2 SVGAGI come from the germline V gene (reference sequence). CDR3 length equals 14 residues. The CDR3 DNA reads TGTGCCAGCAGACCCGACAGGGCGGTCACTGAAGCTTTCTTT. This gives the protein CASRPDRAVTEAFF.

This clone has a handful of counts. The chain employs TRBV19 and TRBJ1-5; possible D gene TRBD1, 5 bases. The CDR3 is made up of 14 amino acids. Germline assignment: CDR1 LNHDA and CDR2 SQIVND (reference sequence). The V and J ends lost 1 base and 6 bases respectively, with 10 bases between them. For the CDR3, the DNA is TGTGCCAGTAGTATAGGGGAGGGGCGTCAGCCCCAGCATTTT. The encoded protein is CASSIGEGRQPQHF.

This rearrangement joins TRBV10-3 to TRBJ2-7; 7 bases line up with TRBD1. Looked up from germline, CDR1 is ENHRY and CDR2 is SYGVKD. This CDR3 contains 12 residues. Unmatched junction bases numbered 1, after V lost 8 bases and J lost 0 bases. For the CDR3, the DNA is TGTGCCATCGGACAGGTCTCCTACGAGCAGTACTTC. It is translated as CAIGQVSYEQYF.

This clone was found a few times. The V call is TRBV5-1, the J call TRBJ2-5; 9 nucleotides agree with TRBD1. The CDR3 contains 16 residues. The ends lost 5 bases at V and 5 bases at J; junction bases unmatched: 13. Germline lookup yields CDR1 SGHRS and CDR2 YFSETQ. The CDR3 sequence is CASSGQGRFREETQYF. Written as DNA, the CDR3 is TGCGCCAGCAGTGGACAGGGGAGATTTCGTGAGGAGACCCAGTACTTC.

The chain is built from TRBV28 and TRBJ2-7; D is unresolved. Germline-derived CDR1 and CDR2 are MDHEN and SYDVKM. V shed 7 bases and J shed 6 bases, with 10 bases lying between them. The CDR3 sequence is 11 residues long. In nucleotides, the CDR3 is TGTGCCAGCAAGGCAGACCTCGAGCAGTACTTC. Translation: CASKADLEQYF.

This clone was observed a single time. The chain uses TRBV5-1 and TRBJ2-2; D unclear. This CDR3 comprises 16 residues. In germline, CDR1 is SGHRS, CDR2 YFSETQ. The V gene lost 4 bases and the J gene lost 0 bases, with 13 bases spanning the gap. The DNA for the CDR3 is TGCGCCAGCAGCCAGGTTGTGGGAACGAACACCGGGGAGCTGTTTTTT. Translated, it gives CASSQVVGTNTGELFF.

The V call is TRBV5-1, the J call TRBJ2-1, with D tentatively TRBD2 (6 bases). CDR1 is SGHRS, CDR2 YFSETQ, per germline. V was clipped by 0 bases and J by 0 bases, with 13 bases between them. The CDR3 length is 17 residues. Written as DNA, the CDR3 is TGCGCCAGCAGCTTGGCAGCGGGTAAAAGCTCCTACAATGAGCAGTTCTTC. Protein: CASSLAAGKSSYNEQFF. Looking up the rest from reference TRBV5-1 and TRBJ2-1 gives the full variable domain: KAGVTQTPRYLIKTRGQQVTLSCSPISGHRSVSWYQQTPGQGLQFLFEYFSETQRNKGNFPGRFSGRQFSNSRSEMNVSTLELGDSALYLCASSLAAGKSSYNEQFFGPGTRLTVL.

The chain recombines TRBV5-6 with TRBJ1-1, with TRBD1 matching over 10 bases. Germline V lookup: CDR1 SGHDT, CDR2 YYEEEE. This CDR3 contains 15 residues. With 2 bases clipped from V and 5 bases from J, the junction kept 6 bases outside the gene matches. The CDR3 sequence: CASSFRDRGGTEAFF. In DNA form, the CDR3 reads TGTGCCAGCAGCTTCCGGGACAGGGGAGGTACTGAAGCTTTCTTT.

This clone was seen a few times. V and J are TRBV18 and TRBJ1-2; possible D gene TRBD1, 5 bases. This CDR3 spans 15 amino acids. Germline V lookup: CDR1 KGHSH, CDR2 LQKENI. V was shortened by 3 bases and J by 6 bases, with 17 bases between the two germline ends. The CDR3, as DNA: TGTGCCAGCTCACCCCCCCCGGGAAGGGGCCATGGCTACACCTTC. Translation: CASSPPPGRGHGYTF.

The CDR3: CAWSRIGGARETQYF. The CDR3 nucleotides read TGTGCCTGGAGTCGGATCGGGGGGGCACGGGAGACCCAGTACTTC. V gene TRBV30 combines with J gene TRBJ2-5; 8 nucleotides line up with TRBD2. The CDR3 length is 15 residues. Germline loops: CDR1 GTSNPN, CDR2 SVGIG (reference sequence). V shed 2 bases and J 5 bases; nucleotides not matched to a gene: 10.

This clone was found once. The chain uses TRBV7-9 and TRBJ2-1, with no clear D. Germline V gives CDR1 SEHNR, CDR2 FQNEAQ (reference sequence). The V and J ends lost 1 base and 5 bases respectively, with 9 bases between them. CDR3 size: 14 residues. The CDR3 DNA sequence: TGTGCCAGCAGCTTAGTTTCAGTCCACAATGAGCAGTTCTTC. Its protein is CASSLVSVHNEQFF. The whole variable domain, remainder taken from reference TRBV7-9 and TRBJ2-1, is DTGVSQNPRHKITKRGQNVTFRCDPISEHNRLYWYRQTLGQGPEFLTYFQNEAQLEKSRLLSDRFSAERPKGSFSTLEIQRTEQGDSAMYLCASSLVSVHNEQFFGPGTRLTVL.

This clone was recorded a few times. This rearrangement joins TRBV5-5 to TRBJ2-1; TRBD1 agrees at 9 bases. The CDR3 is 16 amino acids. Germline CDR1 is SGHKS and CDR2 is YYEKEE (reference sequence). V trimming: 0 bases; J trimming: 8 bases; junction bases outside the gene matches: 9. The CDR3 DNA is TGTGCCAGCAGCTTGGTTTGGGACAGGGAAGCTCATGAGCAGTTCTTC. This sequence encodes CASSLVWDREAHEQFF.

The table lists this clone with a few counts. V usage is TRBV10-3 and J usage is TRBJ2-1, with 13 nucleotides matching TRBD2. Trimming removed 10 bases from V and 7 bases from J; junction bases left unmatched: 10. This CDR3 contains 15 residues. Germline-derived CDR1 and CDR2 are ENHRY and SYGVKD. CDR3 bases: TGTGCCAGCAGCCTAGGACTAGCGGGGGAGAATGAGCAGTTCTTC. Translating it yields CASSLGLAGENEQFF.

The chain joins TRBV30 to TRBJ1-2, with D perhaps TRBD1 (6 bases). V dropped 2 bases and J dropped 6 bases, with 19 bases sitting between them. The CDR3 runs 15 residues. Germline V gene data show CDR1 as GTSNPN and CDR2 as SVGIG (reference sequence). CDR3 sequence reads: CAWSPRTDPWDGYTF. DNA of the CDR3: TGTGCCTGGAGTCCACGGACAGACCCTTGGGATGGCTACACCTTC.

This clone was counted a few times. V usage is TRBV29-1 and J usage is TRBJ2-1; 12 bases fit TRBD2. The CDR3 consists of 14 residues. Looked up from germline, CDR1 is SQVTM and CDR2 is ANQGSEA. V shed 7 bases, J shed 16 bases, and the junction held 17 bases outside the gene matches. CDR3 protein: CSARTRLAGAPPFF. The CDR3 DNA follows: TGCAGCGCCCGGACCAGACTAGCGGGGGCGCCCCCATTCTTC.

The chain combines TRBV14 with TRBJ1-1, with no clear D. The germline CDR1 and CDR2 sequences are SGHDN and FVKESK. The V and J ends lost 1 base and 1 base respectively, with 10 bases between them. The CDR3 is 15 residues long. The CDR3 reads CASSQVASGNTEAFF. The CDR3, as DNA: TGTGCCAGCAGCCAAGTAGCATCAGGGAACACTGAAGCTTTCTTT.